The next 2 T cell receptor beta chains were all read from a single sample in a study of identical twins. TCRdb recomputed calls from the 5' RACE reads with MiXCR, one row per CDR3 protein. The sample lists some 1,700,000 distinct CDR3 sequences; about 30% were seen once. The specimen sequenced was cord blood. The receptors were gathered from a newborn girl in good health.

V gene TRBV4-2 combines with J gene TRBJ2-1, with D perhaps being TRBD1 or TRBD2 (5 bases each). V dropped 6 bases and J dropped 10 bases, with 19 bases sitting between them. In germline, CDR1 is LGHNA, CDR2 YNFKEQ. The CDR3 loop spans 14 amino acids. The DNA of the CDR3 is TGTGCCAGCAGTTATGGGGGTAGCTCCTACGAGCAGTTCTTC. Residues: CASSYGGSSYEQFF.

The gene calls are TRBV12-5 and TRBJ1-5; D is unresolved. Trimming removed 4 bases at V and 0 bases at J, with 22 bases between. Germline V gene sequence: CDR1 LGHNT, CDR2 FRNRAP. This CDR3 comprises 19 residues. CDR3 region: CASGSLEVREGYSNQPQHF. CDR3 sequence (DNA): TGTGCTAGTGGTTCCCTGGAGGTGAGGGAGGGCTATAGCAATCAGCCCCAGCATTTT.